This T cell receptor beta chain was obtained from a study of CD8+ T cells in alopecia areata. Looking at the study overall: The drug, tofacitinib, lasted 6 to 18 months, followed by 6 months off drug.

This clone was recorded a few times. Extracted RNA was reverse transcribed into cDNA, the sequencing template. Method: immunoSEQ multiplex PCR; TCRdb's copy keeps in-frame clones and lacks some. The sample includes tens of thousands of clones, about 45% of them seen just once. Described treatment: oral pan-JAK inhibitor, 5-10 mg twice daily. The receptor was derived from a human donor with alopecia areata. This material consisted of CD8+ T cells sorted from blood, taken at approximately week 37, from a patient treated with tofacitinib.

The CDR3 coding sequence is TGTGCCAGCAGCTGGAATAGGGAGACCCAGTACTTC. Protein: CASSWNRETQYF. This chain links TRBV7-2 with TRBJ2-5; D gene unclear. Germline values: CDR1 SGHTA, CDR2 FQGNSA. With 4 bases removed from V and 5 bases from J, the gap between germline ends came to 8 bases. The CDR3 totals 12 residues.